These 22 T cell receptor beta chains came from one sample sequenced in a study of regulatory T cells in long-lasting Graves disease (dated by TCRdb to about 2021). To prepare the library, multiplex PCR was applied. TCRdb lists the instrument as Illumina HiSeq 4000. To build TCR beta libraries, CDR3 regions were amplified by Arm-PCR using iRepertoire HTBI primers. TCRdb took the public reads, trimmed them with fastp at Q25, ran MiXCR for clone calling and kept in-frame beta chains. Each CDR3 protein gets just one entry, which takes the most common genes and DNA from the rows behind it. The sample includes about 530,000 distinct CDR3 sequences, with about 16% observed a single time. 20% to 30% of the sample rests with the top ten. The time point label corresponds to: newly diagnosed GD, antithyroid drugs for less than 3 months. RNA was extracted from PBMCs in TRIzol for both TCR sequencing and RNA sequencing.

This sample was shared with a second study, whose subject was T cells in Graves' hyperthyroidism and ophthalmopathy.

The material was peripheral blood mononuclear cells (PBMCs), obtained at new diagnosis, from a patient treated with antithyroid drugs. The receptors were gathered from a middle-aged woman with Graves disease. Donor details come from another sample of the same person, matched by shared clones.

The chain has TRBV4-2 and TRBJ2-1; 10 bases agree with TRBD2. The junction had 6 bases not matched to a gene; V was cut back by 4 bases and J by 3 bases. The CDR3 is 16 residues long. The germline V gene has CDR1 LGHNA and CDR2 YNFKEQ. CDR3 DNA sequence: TGTGCCAGCAGCCTAGAGGGGACTAGCGTCTACAATGAGCAGTTCTTC. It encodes CASSLEGTSVYNEQFF.

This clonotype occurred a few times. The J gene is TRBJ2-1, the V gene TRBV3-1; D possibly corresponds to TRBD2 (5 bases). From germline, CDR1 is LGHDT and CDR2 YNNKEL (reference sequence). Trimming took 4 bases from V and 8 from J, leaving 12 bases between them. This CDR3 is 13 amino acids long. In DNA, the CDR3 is TGTGCCAGCAGCCGACTATACAATGATGAGCAGTTCTTC. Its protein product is CASSRLYNDEQFF.

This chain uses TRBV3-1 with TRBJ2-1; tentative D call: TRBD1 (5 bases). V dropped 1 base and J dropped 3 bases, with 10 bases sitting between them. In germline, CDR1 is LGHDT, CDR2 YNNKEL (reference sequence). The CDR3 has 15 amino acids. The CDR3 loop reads CASSQATDSYNEQFF. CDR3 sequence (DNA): TGTGCCAGCAGCCAAGCAACCGACAGCTACAATGAGCAGTTCTTC.

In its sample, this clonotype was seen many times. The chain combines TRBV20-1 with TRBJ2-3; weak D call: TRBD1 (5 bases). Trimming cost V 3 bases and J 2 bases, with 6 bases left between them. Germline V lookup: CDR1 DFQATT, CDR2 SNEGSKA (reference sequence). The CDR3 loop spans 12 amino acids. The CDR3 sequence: CSASRDTDTQYF. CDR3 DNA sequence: TGCAGTGCTAGCAGGGACACAGATACGCAGTATTTT.

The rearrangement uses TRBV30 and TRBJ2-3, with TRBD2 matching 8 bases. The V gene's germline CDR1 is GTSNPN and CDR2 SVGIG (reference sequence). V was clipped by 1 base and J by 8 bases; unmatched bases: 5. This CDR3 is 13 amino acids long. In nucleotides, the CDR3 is TGTGCCTGGAGTGGACGGGGGGGGACTACGCAGTATTTT. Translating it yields CAWSGRGGTTQYF.

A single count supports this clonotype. CDR3: CASSIGSGGVDTQYF. The CDR3 coding sequence is TGTGCCAGCAGTATAGGTAGCGGGGGGGTAGATACGCAGTATTTT. The chain joins TRBV12-3 or TRBV12-4 to TRBJ2-3, with 11 bases fitting TRBD2. This CDR3 contains 15 residues. J gave up 5 bases and V 5 bases, and 6 bases lay outside the gene matches.

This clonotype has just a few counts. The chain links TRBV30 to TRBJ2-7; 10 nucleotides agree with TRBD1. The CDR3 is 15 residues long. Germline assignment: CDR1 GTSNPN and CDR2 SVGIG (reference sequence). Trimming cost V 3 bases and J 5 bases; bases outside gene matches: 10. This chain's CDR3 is CAWRSSRDRGNEQYF. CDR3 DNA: TGTGCCTGGAGATCTTCCCGGGACAGGGGCAACGAGCAGTACTTC.

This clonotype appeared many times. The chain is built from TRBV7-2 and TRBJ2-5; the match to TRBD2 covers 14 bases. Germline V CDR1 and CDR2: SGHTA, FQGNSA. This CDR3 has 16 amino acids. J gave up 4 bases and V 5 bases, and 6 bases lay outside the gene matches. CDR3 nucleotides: TGTGCCAGCAGCCTGGGACTAGCGGGGGCGGGAGAGACCCAGTACTTC. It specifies CASSLGLAGAGETQYF. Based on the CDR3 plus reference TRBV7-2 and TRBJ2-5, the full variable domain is GAGVSQSPSNKVTEKGKDVELRCDPISGHTALYWYRQSLGQGLEFLIYFQGNSAPDKSGLPSDRFSAERTGGSVSTLTIQRTQQEDSAVYLCASSLGLAGAGETQYFGPGTRLLVL.

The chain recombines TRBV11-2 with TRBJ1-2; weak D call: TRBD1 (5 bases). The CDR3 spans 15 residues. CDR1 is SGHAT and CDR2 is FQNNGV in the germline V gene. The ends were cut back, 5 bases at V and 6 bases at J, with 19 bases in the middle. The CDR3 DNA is TGTGCCAGCAGCCCGGGGGGGGAAAGTAGGCATGGCTACACCTTC. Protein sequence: CASSPGGESRHGYTF.

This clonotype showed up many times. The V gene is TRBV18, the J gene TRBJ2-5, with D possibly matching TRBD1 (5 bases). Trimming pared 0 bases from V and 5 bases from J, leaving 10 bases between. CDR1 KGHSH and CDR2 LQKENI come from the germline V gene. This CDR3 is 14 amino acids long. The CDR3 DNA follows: TGTGCCAGCTCACCACCCATGGGGCTTGAGACCCAGTACTTC. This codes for CASSPPMGLETQYF.

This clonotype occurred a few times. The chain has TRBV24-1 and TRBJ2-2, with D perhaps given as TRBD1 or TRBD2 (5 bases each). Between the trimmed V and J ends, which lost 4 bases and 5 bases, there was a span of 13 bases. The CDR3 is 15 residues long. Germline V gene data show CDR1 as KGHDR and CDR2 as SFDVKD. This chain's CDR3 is CATSDSGTVTGELFF. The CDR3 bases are TGTGCCACCAGTGACTCCGGGACGGTGACCGGGGAGCTGTTTTTT.

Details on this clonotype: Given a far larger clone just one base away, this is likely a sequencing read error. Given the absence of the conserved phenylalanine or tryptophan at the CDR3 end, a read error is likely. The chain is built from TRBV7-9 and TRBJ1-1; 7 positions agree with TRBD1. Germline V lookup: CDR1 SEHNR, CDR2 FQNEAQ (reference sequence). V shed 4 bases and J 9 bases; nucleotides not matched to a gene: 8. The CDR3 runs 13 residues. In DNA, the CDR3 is TGTGCCAGCAGCTCGACAGGGACCACCCAAGCTTTCTGT. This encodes CASSSTGTTQAFC.

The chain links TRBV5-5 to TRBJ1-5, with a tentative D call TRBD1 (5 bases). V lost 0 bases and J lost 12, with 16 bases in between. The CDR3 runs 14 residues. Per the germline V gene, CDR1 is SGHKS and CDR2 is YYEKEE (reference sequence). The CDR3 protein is CASSLGGERGNQHF. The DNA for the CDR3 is TGTGCCAGCAGCTTGGGGGGGGAGCGTGGGAACCAGCATTTT.

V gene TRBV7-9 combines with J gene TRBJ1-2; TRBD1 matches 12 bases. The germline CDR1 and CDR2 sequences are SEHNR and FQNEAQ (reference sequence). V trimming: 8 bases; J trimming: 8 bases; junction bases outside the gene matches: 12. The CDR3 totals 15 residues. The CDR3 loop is CASFRGGTGGTGYTF. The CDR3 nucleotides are TGTGCCAGCTTCCGAGGGGGGACAGGGGGCACCGGCTACACCTTC.

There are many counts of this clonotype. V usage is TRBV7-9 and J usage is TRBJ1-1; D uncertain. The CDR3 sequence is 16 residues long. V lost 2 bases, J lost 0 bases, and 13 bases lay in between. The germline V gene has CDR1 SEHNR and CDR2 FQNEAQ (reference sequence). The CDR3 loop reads CASSLMGGVLNTEAFF. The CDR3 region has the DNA TGTGCCAGCAGCTTAATGGGTGGTGTCTTGAACACTGAAGCTTTCTTT.

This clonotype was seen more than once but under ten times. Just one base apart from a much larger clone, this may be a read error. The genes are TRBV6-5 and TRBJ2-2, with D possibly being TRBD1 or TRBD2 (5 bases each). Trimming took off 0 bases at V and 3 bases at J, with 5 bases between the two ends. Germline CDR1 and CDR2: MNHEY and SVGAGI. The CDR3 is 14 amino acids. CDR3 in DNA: TGTGCCAGCAGTTACTCGGGGGACACCGGGGAGCTGTTTTTT. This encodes CASSYSGDTGELFF.

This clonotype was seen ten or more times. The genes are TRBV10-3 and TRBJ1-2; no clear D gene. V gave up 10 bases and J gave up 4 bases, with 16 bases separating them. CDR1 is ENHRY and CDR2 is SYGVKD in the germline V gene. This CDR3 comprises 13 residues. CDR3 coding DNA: TGTGCCACCTCATACGAAGGGTCCTATGGCTACACCTTC. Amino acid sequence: CATSYEGSYGYTF.

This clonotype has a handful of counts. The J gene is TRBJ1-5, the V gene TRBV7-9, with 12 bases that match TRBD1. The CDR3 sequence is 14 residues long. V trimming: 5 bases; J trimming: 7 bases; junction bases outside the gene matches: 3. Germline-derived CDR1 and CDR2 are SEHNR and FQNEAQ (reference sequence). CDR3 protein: CASSRGQGAQPQHF. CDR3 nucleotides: TGTGCCAGCAGCCGGGGACAGGGGGCCCAGCCCCAGCATTTT.

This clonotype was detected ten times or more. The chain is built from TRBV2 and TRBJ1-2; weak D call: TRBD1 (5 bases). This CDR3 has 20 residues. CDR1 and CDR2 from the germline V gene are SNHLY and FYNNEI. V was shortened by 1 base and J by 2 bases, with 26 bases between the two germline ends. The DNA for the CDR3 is TGTGCCAGCAGTGAAGTGGGGTCGTGGGGGGAGGTGGGCGAGAACTATGGCTACACCTTC. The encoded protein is CASSEVGSWGEVGENYGYTF.

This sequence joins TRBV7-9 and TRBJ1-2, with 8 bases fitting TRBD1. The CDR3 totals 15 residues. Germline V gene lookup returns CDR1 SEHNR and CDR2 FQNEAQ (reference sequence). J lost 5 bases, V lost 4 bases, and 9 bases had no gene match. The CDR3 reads CASSSQAGTGYGYTF. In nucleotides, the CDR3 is TGTGCCAGCAGCTCACAAGCCGGGACAGGTTATGGCTACACCTTC.

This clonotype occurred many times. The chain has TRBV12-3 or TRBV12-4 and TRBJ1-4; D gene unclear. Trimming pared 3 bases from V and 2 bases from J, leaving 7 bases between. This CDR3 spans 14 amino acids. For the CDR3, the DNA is TGTGCCAGCAGTTTTTTGGGGACTAATGAAAAACTGTTTTTT. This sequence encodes CASSFLGTNEKLFF.

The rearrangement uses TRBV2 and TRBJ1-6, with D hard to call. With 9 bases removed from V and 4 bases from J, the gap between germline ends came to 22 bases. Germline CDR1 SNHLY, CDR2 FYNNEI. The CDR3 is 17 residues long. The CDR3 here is CASRRAAEGGYNSPLHF. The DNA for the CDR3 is TGTGCCAGTCGTCGGGCTGCCGAAGGAGGTTATAATTCACCCCTCCACTTT.